Each of the 14 T cell receptor beta chains below was sequenced from the same sample in a study of blood T cells in healthy people across ages (dated by TCRdb to between 2014 and 2017). Library preparation employed 5' RACE. Sequenced on an Illumina HiSeq 2500. The second PCR ran for about 6 to 11 cycles and used a J-beta primer mix along with a sample-barcoded 5' primer. TCRdb handled the public reads itself, with Q25 trimming in fastp and clone calling in MiXCR, and kept productive beta chains. CDR3 protein duplicates are merged, each entry listing the most common genes and DNA. The sample yields 910,000 or so distinct CDR3 sequences; about 51% were counted once. Of the sample, around a fifth is held by the ten largest clones. Material for sequencing was blood. Source of these receptors: a woman aged 60-75 years in good health.

The sample holds a few counts of this clonotype. The CDR3 here is CASSGPRGFSTDTQYF. In DNA, the CDR3 is TGTGCCAGCAGTGGCCCCCGGGGTTTCAGCACAGATACGCAGTATTTT. The chain is built from TRBV6-1 and TRBJ2-3; D is perhaps TRBD2 (5 bases). Germline V gene sequence: CDR1 MNHNS, CDR2 SASEGT. This CDR3 comprises 16 residues. V lost 4 bases to trimming and J lost 0 bases, with 14 bases between them.

The V and J genes are TRBV5-4 and TRBJ1-2; 10 bases align to TRBD1. Germline V CDR1 and CDR2: SGHNT, YYREEE (reference sequence). The CDR3 totals 12 residues. V lost 3 bases and J lost 8; bases outside the gene matches: 1. CDR3: CASSSGQGGYTF. DNA of the CDR3: TGTGCCAGCAGCTCGGGACAGGGGGGCTACACCTTC.

This clonotype was counted a single time. This chain connects TRBV7-9 to TRBJ1-2, with 7 bases aligning to TRBD1. V gave up 0 bases and J gave up 2 bases; unmatched junction bases: 6. CDR1 is SEHNR and CDR2 is FQNEAQ in the germline V gene (reference sequence). The CDR3 length is 16 residues. CDR3 DNA: TGTGCCAGCAGCTTAGCTCTGGGACAGCTGAACTATGGCTACACCTTC. The encoded protein is CASSLALGQLNYGYTF.

The CDR3: CASSQVRTGELFF. The CDR3 nucleotides are TGTGCCAGCAGCCAAGTACGGACCGGGGAGCTGTTTTTT. The gene calls are TRBV14 and TRBJ2-2; D is uncertain. Germline CDR1 is SGHDN and CDR2 is FVKESK. This CDR3 region has 13 residues. V was trimmed by 1 base and J by 5 bases, leaving 5 bases between them.

Comments on this clonotype: A clone one base away is much larger, so this may be a read error. This sequence joins TRBV5-4 and TRBJ2-3; unclear D gene. Germline values: CDR1 SGHNT, CDR2 YYREEE (reference sequence). This CDR3 is built from 13 residues. CDR3 nucleotide sequence: TGTGCCAGCAGCCCTCTAAGCACAGATACGCCGTATTTT. Encoded protein: CASSPLSTDTPYF.

V gene TRBV6-2 or TRBV6-3 combines with J gene TRBJ2-4, with TRBD1 matching 7 bases. Per the germline V gene, CDR1 is MNHEY and CDR2 is SVGEGT. The CDR3 runs to 16 residues. The junction had 9 bases not matched to a gene; V was cut back by 7 bases and J by 0 bases. This chain's CDR3 is CASTYRGDSAKNIQYF. DNA for the CDR3: TGTGCCAGCACCTACAGGGGTGATTCAGCCAAAAACATTCAGTACTTC.

There are a few counts of this clonotype. The genes are TRBV7-2 and TRBJ1-5; D is uncertain. V was trimmed by 5 bases and J by 9 bases, leaving 11 bases between them. Per the germline V gene, CDR1 is SGHTA and CDR2 is FQGNSA. CDR3 length equals 12 residues. The CDR3 loop is CASSRDLLPQHF. The CDR3 nucleotides are TGTGCCAGCAGCCGGGATTTGCTGCCCCAGCATTTT. The full variable domain, with the rest looked up from reference TRBV7-2 and TRBJ1-5, is GAGVSQSPSNKVTEKGKDVELRCDPISGHTALYWYRQSLGQGLEFLIYFQGNSAPDKSGLPSDRFSAERTGGSVSTLTIQRTQQEDSAVYLCASSRDLLPQHFGDGTRLSIL.

This clonotype appeared a few times. The chain joins TRBV15 to TRBJ2-7, with a weak D call TRBD2 (6 bases). V was clipped by 0 bases and J by 6 bases, with 18 bases between them. Per the germline V gene, CDR1 is LNHNV and CDR2 is YYDKDF (reference sequence). The CDR3 runs to 16 residues. The DNA of the CDR3 is TGTGCCACCAGCAGAGATTTCGGGAGAGAGAGAAGCGAGCAGTACTTC. Protein sequence: CATSRDFGRERSEQYF.

The rearrangement joins TRBV28 to TRBJ2-5, with 7 bases aligning to TRBD2. V trimming: 7 bases; J trimming: 1 base; junction bases outside the gene matches: 6. There are 14 residues in the CDR3. Germline V gene sequence: CDR1 MDHEN, CDR2 SYDVKM. In nucleotides, the CDR3 is TGTGCCAGCACCCTTGGGGGGGTCCAAGAGACCCAGTACTTC. Protein: CASTLGGVQETQYF.

The chain is built from TRBV4-3 and TRBJ2-2; D perhaps matches TRBD1 (7 bases). V lost 6 bases to trimming and J lost 5 bases, with 16 bases between them. CDR1 is LGHNA and CDR2 is YSLEER in the germline V gene. The CDR3 extends over 15 amino acids. The DNA for the CDR3 is TGCGCCAGCAGTCAGCGGCAGGGGGGAACCGGGGAGCTGTTTTTT. Its protein is CASSQRQGGTGELFF.

The rearrangement uses TRBV7-6 and TRBJ2-1, with 10 bases fitting TRBD2. Germline trimming cut 4 bases from V and 5 bases from J; bases unmatched to any gene: 8. CDR3 length: 16 residues. The germline V gene encodes CDR1 SGHVS and CDR2 FNYEAQ. CDR3 protein: CASSSQLAGHNNEQFF. The CDR3 nucleotides read TGTGCCAGCAGCTCCCAACTAGCGGGGCACAACAATGAGCAGTTCTTC. Full variable domain (rest looked up from reference TRBV7-6 and TRBJ2-1): GAGVSQSPRYKVTKRGQDVALRCDPISGHVSLYWYRQALGQGPEFLTYFNYEAQQDKSGLPNDRFSAERPEGSISTLTIQRTEQRDSAMYRCASSSQLAGHNNEQFFGPGTRLTVL.

The rearrangement joins TRBV28 to TRBJ1-2; no definite D call. The CDR3 is 13 residues long. From germline, CDR1 is MDHEN and CDR2 SYDVKM. V lost 5 bases, J lost 6 bases, and 13 bases lay in between. The CDR3 bases are TGTGCCAGCAGTCCCCCGGCCATCGATGGCTACACCTTC. Its translation is CASSPPAIDGYTF.

This clonotype showed up just a few times. The chain has TRBV12-3 or TRBV12-4 and TRBJ2-4, with D perhaps matching TRBD1 (6 bases). The J call is doubtful: the DNA matches TRBJ2-7 better. CDR3 length: 14 amino acids. CDR3 loop: CASSLSGAPYEQYF. DNA of the CDR3: TGTGCCAGCAGTTTATCAGGGGCCCCCTACGAGCAGTACTTC.

This clonotype has more than one count but fewer than ten. The chain is built from TRBV4-2 and TRBJ2-3, with D tentatively TRBD1 (5 bases). CDR1 and CDR2 (germline): LGHNA, YNFKEQ. The CDR3 is 16 amino acids. V was pared by 5 bases and J by 1 base, with 16 bases between. The CDR3 loop is CASSSLAGSRTDTQYF. In DNA form, the CDR3 reads TGTGCCAGCAGCTCGCTTGCAGGGTCCCGCACAGATACGCAGTATTTT.